Listed below are T cell receptor beta chains from one sample, sequenced in a study of patients and donors after allogeneic stem cell transplantation. MiXCR was run by TCRdb on the RT-PCR reads, yielding one entry per CDR3 protein. There are 95,000 to 120,000 distinct CDR3 sequences in the sample; 35% to 45% occur only once, and 27% lies in the top ten. Source material: blood, either unsorted or a sorted T cell fraction (not recorded which). All receptors come from a human donor who was either an allogeneic HSCT recipient or a stem cell or donor lymphocyte infusion donor (not recorded which). It is not recorded whose cells these are; they may come from a transplant donor. CDR3s include the opening cysteine and the closing phenylalanine or tryptophan. Each record gives: clone size, D gene, V gene, J gene, CDR3 protein, CDR3 DNA. D genes are given only for firm matches. For some rows the clone size is stated as once, few or many, or as a class when expanded; others skip it.

abundance: few; d_gene: .; v_gene: TRBV4-3; j_gene: TRBJ1-1; CDR3aa: CASSHSGLPGTEAFF; CDR3nt: TGCGCCAGCAGCCACTCGGGACTCCCAGGCACTGAAGCTTTCTTT
abundance: many; d_gene: .; v_gene: TRBV7-9; j_gene: TRBJ2-3; CDR3aa: CASSQKGWLSGSTDTQYF; CDR3nt: TGTGCCAGCAGCCAAAAGGGTTGGTTAAGCGGGAGCACAGATACGCAGTATTTT
abundance: few; d_gene: .; v_gene: TRBV7-2; j_gene: TRBJ1-2; CDR3aa: CASSFTGHRGYTF; CDR3nt: TGTGCCAGCAGTTTTACAGGGCATCGAGGCTACACCTTC
abundance: few; d_gene: .; v_gene: TRBV12-3/TRBV12-4; j_gene: TRBJ2-1; CDR3aa: CASSLSRGYYNEQFF; CDR3nt: TGTGCCAGCAGTTTGAGTCGAGGTTACTACAATGAGCAGTTCTTC
abundance: few; d_gene: .; v_gene: TRBV18; j_gene: TRBJ2-7; CDR3aa: CASSATESREQYF; CDR3nt: TGTGCCAGCTCAGCAACAGAGTCTAGGGAGCAGTACTTC
abundance: .; d_gene: .; v_gene: TRBV29-1; j_gene: TRBJ1-2; CDR3aa: CSVSRTASDYGYTF; CDR3nt: TGCAGCGTTTCCCGGACAGCTTCTGACTATGGCTACACCTTC
abundance: .; d_gene: .; v_gene: TRBV5-1; j_gene: TRBJ1-4; CDR3aa: CASSVYSAPTNEKLFF; CDR3nt: TGCGCCAGCAGCGTCTACAGTGCCCCTACTAATGAAAAACTGTTTTTT
abundance: .; d_gene: TRBD2; v_gene: TRBV4-2; j_gene: TRBJ2-3; CDR3aa: CASSRPGTSGTDTQYF; CDR3nt: TGTGCCAGCAGCCGTCCCGGGACTAGCGGTACAGATACGCAGTATTTT
abundance: .; d_gene: TRBD1; v_gene: TRBV4-2; j_gene: TRBJ2-3; CDR3aa: CASSQPSGWTGFYQGTDTQYF; CDR3nt: TGTGCCAGCAGCCAACCATCAGGGTGGACAGGATTTTACCAGGGGACAGATACGCAGTATTTT
abundance: few; d_gene: .; v_gene: TRBV27; j_gene: TRBJ1-1; CDR3aa: CASSSRTGAPNTEAFF; CDR3nt: TGTGCCAGCAGTTCACGGACCGGGGCCCCGAACACTGAAGCTTTCTTT
abundance: .; d_gene: .; v_gene: TRBV6-2/TRBV6-3; j_gene: TRBJ2-7; CDR3aa: CAAAGNYEQYF; CDR3nt: TGTGCGGCGGCGGGGAATTACGAGCAGTACTTC
abundance: .; d_gene: TRBD2; v_gene: TRBV4-3; j_gene: TRBJ2-2; CDR3aa: CASRGAGMNTGELFF; CDR3nt: TGCGCCAGCAGAGGAGCGGGGATGAACACCGGGGAGCTGTTTTTT
abundance: .; d_gene: TRBD2; v_gene: TRBV12-3/TRBV12-4; j_gene: TRBJ2-5; CDR3aa: CASSFLLAGIILQETQYF; CDR3nt: TGTGCCAGCAGTTTCCTACTAGCGGGCATCATATTACAAGAGACCCAGTACTTC
abundance: .; d_gene: .; v_gene: TRBV12-3/TRBV12-4; j_gene: TRBJ2-2; CDR3aa: CASSPDRTGELFF; CDR3nt: TGTGCCAGCAGCCCGGACCGAACCGGGGAGCTGTTTTTT
abundance: .; d_gene: .; v_gene: TRBV29-1; j_gene: TRBJ2-5; CDR3aa: CSVVTSQETQYF; CDR3nt: TGCAGCGTTGTTACTTCCCAAGAGACCCAGTACTTC
abundance: .; d_gene: .; v_gene: TRBV28; j_gene: TRBJ2-6; CDR3aa: CASSPSHYSGANVLTF; CDR3nt: TGTGCCAGCAGTCCCTCCCACTACTCTGGGGCCAACGTCCTGACTTTC
abundance: .; d_gene: .; v_gene: TRBV20-1; j_gene: TRBJ1-1; CDR3aa: CSVIPQLGAFF; CDR3nt: TGCAGTGTAATCCCCCAATTAGGAGCTTTCTTT
abundance: few; d_gene: .; v_gene: TRBV10-3; j_gene: TRBJ2-1; CDR3aa: CAISESRPNRGYNEQFF; CDR3nt: TGTGCCATCAGTGAGTCGAGGCCCAATAGGGGCTACAATGAGCAGTTCTTC
abundance: .; d_gene: .; v_gene: TRBV4-3; j_gene: TRBJ1-3; CDR3aa: CASSPGLSSGNTIYF; CDR3nt: TGCGCCAGCAGCCCAGGGCTCAGCTCTGGAAACACCATATATTTT
abundance: .; d_gene: TRBD2; v_gene: TRBV10-3; j_gene: TRBJ2-1; CDR3aa: CAISESGREGQGNEQFF; CDR3nt: TGTGCCATCAGTGAGTCGGGGAGGGAGGGCCAAGGGAATGAGCAGTTCTTC
abundance: .; d_gene: .; v_gene: TRBV20-1; j_gene: TRBJ2-3; CDR3aa: CSARASFLRDVSDTQYF; CDR3nt: TGCAGTGCTAGAGCCTCCTTTCTGCGGGATGTCTCGGATACGCAGTATTTT
abundance: many; d_gene: .; v_gene: TRBV27; j_gene: TRBJ1-1; CDR3aa: CASSLVRDTEAFF; CDR3nt: TGTGCCAGCAGTTTGGTCAGGGACACTGAAGCTTTCTTT
abundance: few; d_gene: TRBD1; v_gene: TRBV25-1; j_gene: TRBJ1-1; CDR3aa: CASSEARGQGPKAFF; CDR3nt: TGTGCCAGCAGTGAAGCGCGGGGACAGGGCCCAAAAGCTTTCTTT
abundance: .; d_gene: .; v_gene: TRBV6-1; j_gene: TRBJ2-7; CDR3aa: CASSESVSRYEQYF; CDR3nt: TGTGCCAGCAGTGAATCTGTGAGCCGCTACGAGCAGTACTTC
abundance: .; d_gene: TRBD2; v_gene: TRBV6-6; j_gene: TRBJ2-1; CDR3aa: CASSRLAGRVNEQFF; CDR3nt: TGTGCCAGCAGCCGACTAGCGGGTAGGGTCAATGAGCAGTTCTTC
abundance: .; d_gene: .; v_gene: TRBV6-5; j_gene: TRBJ1-1; CDR3aa: CASSYRMNTEAFF; CDR3nt: TGTGCCAGCAGTTACCGTATGAACACTGAAGCTTTCTTT
abundance: .; d_gene: .; v_gene: TRBV12-3/TRBV12-4; j_gene: TRBJ1-2; CDR3aa: CASRPEQGHRGNTF; CDR3nt: TGTGCCAGCAGACCCGAACAGGGCCACCGTGGTAACACCTTC
abundance: .; d_gene: TRBD1; v_gene: TRBV5-1; j_gene: TRBJ2-5; CDR3aa: CASSLGRDRVAETQYF; CDR3nt: TGCGCCAGCAGCTTGGGTCGGGACAGGGTTGCGGAGACCCAGTACTTC
abundance: few; d_gene: TRBD1; v_gene: TRBV11-2; j_gene: TRBJ1-4; CDR3aa: CASSQGGLGEKLFF; CDR3nt: TGTGCCAGCAGTCAGGGGGGGTTGGGTGAAAAACTGTTTTTT
abundance: .; d_gene: TRBD1; v_gene: TRBV7-8; j_gene: TRBJ1-2; CDR3aa: CASSLRRDRGQEGYTF; CDR3nt: TGTGCCAGCAGCTTACGCCGGGACAGGGGGCAGGAGGGCTACACCTTC
abundance: .; d_gene: .; v_gene: TRBV7-2; j_gene: TRBJ1-4; CDR3aa: CASTHNGKLFF; CDR3nt: TGTGCCAGCACCCACAACGGAAAACTGTTTTTT
abundance: many; d_gene: .; v_gene: TRBV27; j_gene: TRBJ1-1; CDR3aa: CASSLTGRLNTEAFF; CDR3nt: TGTGCCAGCAGTTTAACTGGACGGTTGAACACTGAAGCTTTCTTT
abundance: .; d_gene: .; v_gene: TRBV5-5; j_gene: TRBJ2-7; CDR3aa: CASSLYDSNSYEQYF; CDR3nt: TGTGCCAGCAGCTTGTATGACAGCAACTCCTACGAGCAGTACTTC
abundance: .; d_gene: .; v_gene: TRBV29-1; j_gene: TRBJ2-5; CDR3aa: CSVETGLRETQYF; CDR3nt: TGCAGCGTTGAAACAGGGTTGAGAGAGACCCAGTACTTC
abundance: few; d_gene: .; v_gene: TRBV7-2; j_gene: TRBJ2-2; CDR3aa: CASSLSASTGELFF; CDR3nt: TGTGCCAGCAGCTTATCGGCATCCACCGGGGAGCTGTTTTTT
abundance: .; d_gene: .; v_gene: TRBV30; j_gene: TRBJ1-4; CDR3aa: CAWSVQSGGTNEKLFF; CDR3nt: TGTGCCTGGAGTGTACAATCGGGCGGAACTAATGAAAAACTGTTTTTT
abundance: .; d_gene: TRBD2; v_gene: TRBV7-2; j_gene: TRBJ2-1; CDR3aa: CASSYPGGRAKNEQFF; CDR3nt: TGTGCCAGCAGCTACCCGGGTGGGAGGGCCAAAAATGAGCAGTTCTTC
abundance: once; d_gene: .; v_gene: TRBV19; j_gene: TRBJ2-7; CDR3aa: CASSISASYEQYF; CDR3nt: TGTGCCAGTAGTATTAGCGCCTCCTACGAGCAGTACTTC
abundance: few; d_gene: .; v_gene: TRBV7-6; j_gene: TRBJ2-5; CDR3aa: CASSLYPRQETQYF; CDR3nt: TGTGCCAGCAGCTTATATCCCAGACAAGAGACCCAGTACTTC
abundance: few; d_gene: .; v_gene: TRBV4-3; j_gene: TRBJ1-5; CDR3aa: CASSQDWLINQPQHF; CDR3nt: TGCGCCAGCAGCCAAGATTGGCTGATTAATCAGCCCCAGCATTTT
abundance: few; d_gene: TRBD2; v_gene: TRBV6-2/TRBV6-3; j_gene: TRBJ2-1; CDR3aa: CASSRLLTSGNEQFF; CDR3nt: TGTGCCAGCAGTCGCTTACTGACTAGCGGCAATGAGCAGTTCTTC
abundance: .; d_gene: .; v_gene: TRBV24-1; j_gene: TRBJ2-7; CDR3aa: CATAQTDEQYF; CDR3nt: TGTGCCACAGCCCAGACCGACGAGCAGTACTTC
abundance: few; d_gene: .; v_gene: TRBV5-6; j_gene: TRBJ1-2; CDR3aa: CASSLAAGRRRSYVGYTF; CDR3nt: TGTGCCAGCAGCTTAGCAGCGGGGCGGCGACGGTCCTATGTTGGCTACACCTTC